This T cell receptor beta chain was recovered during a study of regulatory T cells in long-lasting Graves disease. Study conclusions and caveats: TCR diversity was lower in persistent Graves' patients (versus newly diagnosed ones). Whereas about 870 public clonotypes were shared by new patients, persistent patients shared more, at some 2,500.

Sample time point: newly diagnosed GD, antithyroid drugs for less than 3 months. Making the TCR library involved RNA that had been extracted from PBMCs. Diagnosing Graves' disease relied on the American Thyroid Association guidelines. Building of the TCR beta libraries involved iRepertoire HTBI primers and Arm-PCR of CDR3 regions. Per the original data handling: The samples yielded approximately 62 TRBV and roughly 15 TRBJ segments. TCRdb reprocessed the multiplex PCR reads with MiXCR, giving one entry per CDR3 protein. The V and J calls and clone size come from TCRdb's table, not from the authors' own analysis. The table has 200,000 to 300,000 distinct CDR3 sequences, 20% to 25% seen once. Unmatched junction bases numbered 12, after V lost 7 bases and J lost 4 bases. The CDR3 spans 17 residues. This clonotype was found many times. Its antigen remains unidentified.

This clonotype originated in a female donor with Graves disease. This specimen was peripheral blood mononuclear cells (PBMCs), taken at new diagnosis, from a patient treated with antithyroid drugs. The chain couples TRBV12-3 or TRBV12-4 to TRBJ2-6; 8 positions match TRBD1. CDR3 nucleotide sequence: TGTGCCAGCATTCCCAAGACAGGGGCGTTCGGGGCCAACGTCCTGACTTTC. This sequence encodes CASIPKTGAFGANVLTF.